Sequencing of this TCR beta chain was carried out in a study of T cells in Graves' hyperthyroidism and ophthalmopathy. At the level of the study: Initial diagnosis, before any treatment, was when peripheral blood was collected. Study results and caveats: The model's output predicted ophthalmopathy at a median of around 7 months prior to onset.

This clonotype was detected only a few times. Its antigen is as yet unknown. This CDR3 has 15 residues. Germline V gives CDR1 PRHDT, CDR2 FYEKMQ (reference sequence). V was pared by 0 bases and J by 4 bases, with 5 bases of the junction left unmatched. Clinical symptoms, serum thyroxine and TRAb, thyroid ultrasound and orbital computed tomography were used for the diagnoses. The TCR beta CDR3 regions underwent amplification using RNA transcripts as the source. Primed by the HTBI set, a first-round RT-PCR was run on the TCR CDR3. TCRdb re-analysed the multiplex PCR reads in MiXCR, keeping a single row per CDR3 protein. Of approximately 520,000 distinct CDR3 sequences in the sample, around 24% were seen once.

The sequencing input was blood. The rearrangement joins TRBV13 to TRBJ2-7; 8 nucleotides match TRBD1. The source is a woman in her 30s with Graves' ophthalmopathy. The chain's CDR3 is CASSLGLGQGYEQYF. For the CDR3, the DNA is TGTGCCAGCAGCTTAGGCCTTGGACAGGGTTACGAGCAGTACTTC.